This is a list of T cell receptor beta chains from one sample in a study of blood T cell repertoires in COVID-19. Assay: immunoSEQ multiplex PCR; the TCRdb copy retains only in-frame clones and omits some. The repertoire holds over 45,000 clones, around 84% seen once, with 17% in the top ten. The specimen sequenced was peripheral blood. The receptors stem from a man in his sixties or seventies with active COVID-19. The CDR3 runs from the conserved cysteine through the conserved F or W. Each record gives: V gene, clone size, D gene, J gene, CDR3 protein, CDR3 DNA. The D gene is left open where the match is weak. The listing skips clone size in some rows; elsewhere it reads once, few, many or a size class.

v_gene: TRBV24-1; abundance: .; d_gene: .; j_gene: TRBJ2-3; CDR3aa: CATSDHRDVDTQYF; CDR3nt: TGTGCCACCAGTGATCACAGGGATGTAGATACGCAGTATTTT
v_gene: TRBV5-4; abundance: .; d_gene: TRBD1; j_gene: TRBJ2-2; CDR3aa: CASSLAPGQGRTGELFF; CDR3nt: TGTGCCAGCAGCTTGGCGCCGGGACAGGGTCGAACCGGGGAGCTGTTTTTT
v_gene: TRBV18; abundance: .; d_gene: .; j_gene: TRBJ2-1; CDR3aa: CASSAPGSTRGNEQFF; CDR3nt: TGTGCCAGCTCTGCCCCAGGGTCCACAAGGGGGAATGAGCAGTTCTTC
v_gene: TRBV6-5; abundance: .; d_gene: .; j_gene: TRBJ2-7; CDR3aa: CASSYRRDSEWQYF; CDR3nt: TGTGCCAGCAGTTACAGGAGGGACTCGGAATGGCAGTACTTC
v_gene: TRBV4-3; abundance: .; d_gene: .; j_gene: TRBJ2-2; CDR3aa: CASSQEASSRELFF; CDR3nt: TGCGCCAGCAGCCAAGAGGCTAGCTCGCGGGAGCTGTTTTTT
v_gene: TRBV5-1; abundance: .; d_gene: .; j_gene: TRBJ2-1; CDR3aa: CASRLVSYNEQFF; CDR3nt: TGCGCCAGCAGACTAGTCTCCTACAATGAGCAGTTCTTC
v_gene: TRBV3-1/TRBV3-2; abundance: .; d_gene: .; j_gene: TRBJ1-2; CDR3aa: CASSREDTPIYGYTF; CDR3nt: TGTGCCAGCAGCCGCGAGGACACCCCGATCTATGGCTACACCTTC
v_gene: TRBV4-2; abundance: .; d_gene: .; j_gene: TRBJ1-4; CDR3aa: CASMVSGNEKLFF; CDR3nt: TGTGCCAGCATGGTCTCAGGGAATGAAAAACTGTTTTTT
v_gene: TRBV18; abundance: .; d_gene: TRBD1; j_gene: TRBJ2-5; CDR3aa: CASSPGRGETQYF; CDR3nt: TGTGCCAGCTCACCCGGCAGGGGGGAGACCCAGTACTTC
v_gene: TRBV7-3; abundance: few; d_gene: TRBD2; j_gene: TRBJ2-2; CDR3aa: CASSFLRPSGGRTGELFF; CDR3nt: TGTGCCAGCAGCTTTCTAAGGCCTAGCGGAGGGAGAACCGGGGAGCTGTTTTTT
v_gene: TRBV7-9; abundance: .; d_gene: .; j_gene: TRBJ2-7; CDR3aa: CASSPGLALNEQYF; CDR3nt: TGTGCCAGCAGCCCCGGGCTAGCATTAAACGAGCAGTACTTC
v_gene: TRBV12-3/TRBV12-4; abundance: .; d_gene: .; j_gene: TRBJ1-2; CDR3aa: CASSFGALVYTF; CDR3nt: TGTGCCAGCAGTTTTGGGGCCCTAGTCTACACCTTC
v_gene: TRBV5-4; abundance: .; d_gene: TRBD2; j_gene: TRBJ2-1; CDR3aa: CASSFLTSARDEQFF; CDR3nt: TGTGCCAGCAGCTTTTTGACTAGCGCTCGAGATGAGCAGTTCTTC
v_gene: TRBV5-1; abundance: once; d_gene: TRBD1; j_gene: TRBJ2-7; CDR3aa: CASSTGTVGYEQYF; CDR3nt: TGCGCCAGCAGCACCGGGACAGTGGGCTACGAGCAGTACTTC
v_gene: TRBV7-9; abundance: .; d_gene: TRBD1; j_gene: TRBJ1-5; CDR3aa: CASSPGQGKGNQPQHF; CDR3nt: TGTGCCAGCAGCCCAGGACAGGGGAAGGGCAATCAGCCCCAGCATTTT
v_gene: TRBV30; abundance: .; d_gene: TRBD2; j_gene: TRBJ2-1; CDR3aa: CAWSDLAGGYNEQFF; CDR3nt: TGTGCCTGGAGTGATCTAGCGGGAGGTTACAATGAGCAGTTCTTC
v_gene: TRBV7-2; abundance: .; d_gene: .; j_gene: TRBJ2-3; CDR3aa: CASSLGSGVVADTQYF; CDR3nt: TGTGCCAGCAGCTTAGGTTCGGGTGTTGTTGCAGATACGCAGTATTTT
v_gene: TRBV30; abundance: once; d_gene: TRBD1; j_gene: TRBJ2-7; CDR3aa: CAWTGQGAIGQYF; CDR3nt: TGTGCCTGGACGGGGCAGGGGGCTATAGGGCAGTACTTC
v_gene: TRBV7-2; abundance: .; d_gene: TRBD2; j_gene: TRBJ2-1; CDR3aa: CASSPTRTSGGNNEQFF; CDR3nt: TGTGCCAGCAGCCCCACAAGGACTAGCGGGGGAAACAATGAGCAGTTCTTC
v_gene: TRBV19; abundance: .; d_gene: .; j_gene: TRBJ2-7; CDR3aa: CASSNLYSGANEQYF; CDR3nt: TGTGCCAGTAGTAATCTGTATTCAGGGGCGAATGAGCAGTACTTC
v_gene: TRBV13; abundance: .; d_gene: .; j_gene: TRBJ2-5; CDR3aa: CASSSTGDSETQYF; CDR3nt: TGTGCCAGCAGCTCAACAGGGGACTCAGAGACCCAGTACTTC
v_gene: TRBV7-2; abundance: .; d_gene: .; j_gene: TRBJ1-3; CDR3aa: CASSLARTGNTIYF; CDR3nt: TGTGCCAGCAGCTTGGCAAGAACTGGAAACACCATATATTTT
v_gene: TRBV4-2; abundance: .; d_gene: TRBD2; j_gene: TRBJ2-5; CDR3aa: CASSQGGGETQYF; CDR3nt: TGTGCCAGCAGCCAGGGGGGGGGTGAGACCCAGTACTTC
v_gene: TRBV9; abundance: .; d_gene: .; j_gene: TRBJ1-1; CDR3aa: CASSVSGPSTEAFF; CDR3nt: TGTGCCAGCAGCGTATCTGGGCCGAGCACTGAAGCTTTCTTT
v_gene: TRBV5-6; abundance: .; d_gene: .; j_gene: TRBJ2-1; CDR3aa: CASSLRGGSGPVEQFF; CDR3nt: TGTGCCAGCAGCCTACGGGGTGGGAGTGGACCTGTTGAGCAGTTCTTC
v_gene: TRBV28; abundance: few; d_gene: TRBD1; j_gene: TRBJ1-2; CDR3aa: CASSLRDRGRIGYTF; CDR3nt: TGTGCCAGCAGTTTACGGGACAGGGGGCGTATAGGCTACACCTTC
v_gene: TRBV7-2; abundance: .; d_gene: TRBD2; j_gene: TRBJ2-4; CDR3aa: CASSRTSGTENIQYF; CDR3nt: TGTGCCAGCAGCCGGACTAGCGGGACCGAAAACATTCAGTACTTC
v_gene: TRBV28; abundance: .; d_gene: TRBD1; j_gene: TRBJ2-7; CDR3aa: CASSPPGQIYYEQYF; CDR3nt: TGTGCCAGCAGCCCACCGGGACAGATCTACTACGAGCAGTACTTC
v_gene: TRBV11-2; abundance: few; d_gene: .; j_gene: TRBJ1-3; CDR3aa: CASSRSAGPVSGNTIYF; CDR3nt: TGTGCCAGCAGCCGATCGGCGGGTCCTGTCTCTGGAAACACCATATATTTT
v_gene: TRBV19; abundance: .; d_gene: .; j_gene: TRBJ2-4; CDR3aa: CASSAQGAKNIQYF; CDR3nt: TGTGCCAGTAGTGCACAGGGAGCCAAAAACATTCAGTACTTC
v_gene: TRBV5-8; abundance: .; d_gene: .; j_gene: TRBJ2-7; CDR3aa: CASSLRDWSYEQYF; CDR3nt: TGTGCCAGCAGTTTAAGGGACTGGTCCTACGAGCAGTACTTC
v_gene: TRBV7-2; abundance: .; d_gene: TRBD2; j_gene: TRBJ2-1; CDR3aa: CASSPTSGRYNEQFF; CDR3nt: TGTGCCAGCAGCCCGACTAGCGGGAGGTACAATGAGCAGTTCTTC
v_gene: TRBV6-5; abundance: .; d_gene: .; j_gene: TRBJ2-7; CDR3aa: CASRDFPEGGYRQYF; CDR3nt: TGTGCCAGCAGGGACTTCCCCGAAGGGGGTTATCGGCAGTACTTC
v_gene: TRBV6-5; abundance: few; d_gene: TRBD1; j_gene: TRBJ1-1; CDR3aa: CASSYSSGQGATEAFF; CDR3nt: TGTGCCAGCAGTTACTCTTCGGGACAGGGGGCCACTGAAGCTTTCTTT
v_gene: TRBV20-1; abundance: .; d_gene: TRBD2; j_gene: TRBJ2-5; CDR3aa: CSASNYPIGTSGSRETQYF; CDR3nt: TGCAGTGCTAGTAACTATCCGATCGGGACTAGCGGGAGTCGAGAGACCCAGTACTTC
v_gene: TRBV4-3; abundance: .; d_gene: .; j_gene: TRBJ2-7; CDR3aa: CASSPRIKDEQYF; CDR3nt: TGCGCCAGCAGCCCCAGGATTAAAGACGAGCAGTACTTC
v_gene: TRBV19; abundance: .; d_gene: TRBD2; j_gene: TRBJ2-3; CDR3aa: CASSHTSGHTDTQYF; CDR3nt: TGTGCCAGTAGCCACACTAGCGGGCACACAGATACGCAGTATTTT
v_gene: TRBV21-1; abundance: .; d_gene: .; j_gene: TRBJ1-2; CDR3aa: CASSPMGIFGYTF; CDR3nt: TGTGCCAGCAGCCCAATGGGCATTTTTGGCTACACCTTC
v_gene: TRBV30; abundance: .; d_gene: TRBD2; j_gene: TRBJ2-5; CDR3aa: CAWSGTEGGPGETQYF; CDR3nt: TGTGCCTGGAGTGGTACGGAGGGAGGGCCGGGGGAGACCCAGTACTTC
v_gene: TRBV27; abundance: .; d_gene: .; j_gene: TRBJ2-7; CDR3aa: CASSLFPLGTGQTYEQYF; CDR3nt: TGTGCCAGCAGTTTATTTCCCTTGGGGACCGGACAGACCTACGAGCAGTACTTC
v_gene: TRBV5-1; abundance: .; d_gene: TRBD2; j_gene: TRBJ2-3; CDR3aa: CASSLGLAGDSDTQYF; CDR3nt: TGCGCCAGCAGCTTGGGACTAGCGGGAGACTCAGATACGCAGTATTTT
v_gene: TRBV7-2; abundance: .; d_gene: .; j_gene: TRBJ2-7; CDR3aa: CASSPVVSVYEQYF; CDR3nt: TGTGCCAGCAGCCCCGTCGTGAGTGTCTACGAGCAGTACTTC
v_gene: TRBV4-3; abundance: few; d_gene: .; j_gene: TRBJ2-7; CDR3aa: CASSQEVGSNYEQYF; CDR3nt: TGCGCCAGCAGCCAAGAGGTGGGCAGTAACTACGAGCAGTACTTC
v_gene: TRBV4-1; abundance: few; d_gene: .; j_gene: TRBJ1-5; CDR3aa: CASSPAGQGNQPQHF; CDR3nt: TGCGCCAGCAGCCCAGCCGGCCAGGGGAATCAGCCCCAGCATTTT
v_gene: TRBV6-1; abundance: few; d_gene: TRBD1; j_gene: TRBJ1-1; CDR3aa: CASSEDRGPEAFF; CDR3nt: TGTGCCAGCAGTGAGGACAGGGGGCCTGAAGCTTTCTTT